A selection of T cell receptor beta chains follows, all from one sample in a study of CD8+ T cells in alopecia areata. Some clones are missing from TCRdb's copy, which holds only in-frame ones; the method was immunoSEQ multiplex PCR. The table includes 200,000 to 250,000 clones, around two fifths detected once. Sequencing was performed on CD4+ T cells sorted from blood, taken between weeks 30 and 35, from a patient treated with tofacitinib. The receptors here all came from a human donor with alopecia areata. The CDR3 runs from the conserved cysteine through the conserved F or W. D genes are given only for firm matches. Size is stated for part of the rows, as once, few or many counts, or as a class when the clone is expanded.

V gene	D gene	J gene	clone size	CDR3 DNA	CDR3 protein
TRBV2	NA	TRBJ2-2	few	TGTGCCAGCAATATGAACACCGGGGAGCTGTTTTTT	CASNMNTGELFF
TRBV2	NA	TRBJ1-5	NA	TGTGCCAGCAGTGACAGGGGTGCGAAGCCCCAGCATTTT	CASSDRGAKPQHF
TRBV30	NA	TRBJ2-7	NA	TGTGCCTGGAGTGTCAACAGCCTCTCCTACGAGCAGTACTTC	CAWSVNSLSYEQYF
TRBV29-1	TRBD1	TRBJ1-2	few	TGCAGTACAGGGGACTATGGCTACACCTTC	CSTGDYGYTF
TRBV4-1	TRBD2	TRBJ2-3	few	TGCGCCAGCAGCCAAGATCCAGGACTAGTCTCCGATACGCAGTATTTT	CASSQDPGLVSDTQYF
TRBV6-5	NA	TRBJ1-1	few	TGTGCCAGCAGTTACGGTCGGAACACTGAAGCTTTCTTT	CASSYGRNTEAFF
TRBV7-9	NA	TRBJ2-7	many	TGTGCCAGCAGCTTAGCAGGGGTCTCCTACGAGCAGTACTTC	CASSLAGVSYEQYF
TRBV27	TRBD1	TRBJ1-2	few	TGTGCCAGCAGCAGTCCGGGACAGGGAATTGGTGGCTACACCTTC	CASSSPGQGIGGYTF
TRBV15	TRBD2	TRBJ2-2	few	TGTGCCACCAGCAGAGATAGTAGCGGGGGGCCGAACACCGGGGAGCTGTTTTTT	CATSRDSSGGPNTGELFF
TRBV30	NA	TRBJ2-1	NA	TGTGCCTGGAGTGGCGGGGCCCGTTCCTACAATGAGCAGTTCTTC	CAWSGGARSYNEQFF
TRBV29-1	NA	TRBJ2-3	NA	TGCAGCGTTCCACTCCGGGGCCTCAGGTCCCCGTCAGATACGCAGTATTTT	CSVPLRGLRSPSDTQYF
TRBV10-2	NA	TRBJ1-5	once	TGCGCCAGCAGGGAACAGGGAATTAATCAGCCCCAGCATTTT	CASREQGINQPQHF
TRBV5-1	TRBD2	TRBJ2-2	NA	TGCGCCAGCAGCTCCGGAGGACCTAGCGGCAACACCGGGGAGCTGTTTTTT	CASSSGGPSGNTGELFF
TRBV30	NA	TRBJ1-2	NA	TGTGCCTGCAATGATGACAACTATGGCTACACCTTC	CACNDDNYGYTF
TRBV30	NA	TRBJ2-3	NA	TGTGCCTGGGGCAGGGCAGATACGCAGTATTTT	CAWGRADTQYF
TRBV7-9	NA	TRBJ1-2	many	TGTGCCAGCAGCTTGGGCAGGGGACCACGGGCTAACTATGGCTACACCTTC	CASSLGRGPRANYGYTF
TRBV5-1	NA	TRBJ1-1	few	TGCGCCAGCAGCGCCGGGACACCTAACACTGAAGCTTTCTTT	CASSAGTPNTEAFF
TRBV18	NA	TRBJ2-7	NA	TGTGCCAGCTCACCATCAGGCGTCGGGACGGTTTACGAGCAGTACTTC	CASSPSGVGTVYEQYF
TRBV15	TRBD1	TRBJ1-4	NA	TGTGCCACCAGCAGAGGGAACAGGGGAAGGGAAAAACTGTTTTTT	CATSRGNRGREKLFF
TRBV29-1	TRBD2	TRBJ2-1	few	TGCAGCGTTGAAAAGCGGGGCCTTCACAATGAGCAGTTCTTC	CSVEKRGLHNEQFF
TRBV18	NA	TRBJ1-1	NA	TGTGCCAGCTCACCACTCCGGGACGCAGACACTGAAGCTTTCTTT	CASSPLRDADTEAFF
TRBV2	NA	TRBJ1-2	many	TGTGCCAGCAACAGGGAAGTCGGCTACACCTTC	CASNREVGYTF
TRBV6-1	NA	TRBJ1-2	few	TGTGCCAGCAGTGAAGCGCACCGGACGGGCTATGGCTACACCTTC	CASSEAHRTGYGYTF
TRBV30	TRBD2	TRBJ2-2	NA	TGTGCCTGGATCCCTGGGACTAGCGGTACAAGTAGTTTCGGGGAGCTGTTTTTT	CAWIPGTSGTSSFGELFF
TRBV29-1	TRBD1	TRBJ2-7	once	TGCAGCGCCTCCACAGGACAGGGCCGCGAGCAGTACTTC	CSASTGQGREQYF
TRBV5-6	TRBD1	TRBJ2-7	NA	TGTGCCAGCAGTCGGGACAGCTACGAGCAGTACTTC	CASSRDSYEQYF
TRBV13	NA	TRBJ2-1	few	TGTGCCAGCAGCCTCTACAATGAGCAGTTCTTC	CASSLYNEQFF
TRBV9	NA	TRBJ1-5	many	TGTGCCAGCAGCGTAGGAGCAGTAATCAATCAGCCCCAGCATTTT	CASSVGAVINQPQHF
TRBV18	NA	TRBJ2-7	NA	TGTGCCAGCTCACTCGCCGGAGCGAACGGGGCCTACGAGCAGTACTTC	CASSLAGANGAYEQYF
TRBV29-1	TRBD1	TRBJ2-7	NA	TGCAGCGTTGGGGACAGGGCCTCCTACGAGCAGTACTTC	CSVGDRASYEQYF
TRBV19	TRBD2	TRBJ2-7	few	TGTGCCAGTACCAACTCCGGGACTAGCGGGACATGGGAGCAGTACTTC	CASTNSGTSGTWEQYF
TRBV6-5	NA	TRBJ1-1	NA	TGTGCCAGCAGCACGACTTGGAACACTGAAGCTTTCTTT	CASSTTWNTEAFF
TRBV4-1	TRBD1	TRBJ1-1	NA	TGCGCCAGCAGCCAGAAAACAGGGGGCATGGACACTGAAGCTTTCTTT	CASSQKTGGMDTEAFF
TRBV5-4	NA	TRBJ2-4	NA	TGTGCCAGCAGCCTAGGACCTGGGGACATTCAGTACTTC	CASSLGPGDIQYF
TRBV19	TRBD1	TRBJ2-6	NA	TGTGCCAGCCGAAAGGGACAGGGGTCTGGGGCCAACGTCCTGACTTTC	CASRKGQGSGANVLTF
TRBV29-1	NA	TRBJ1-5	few	TGCAGCGTCGGACCCGGGCGGGGGCAGCCCCAGCATTTT	CSVGPGRGQPQHF
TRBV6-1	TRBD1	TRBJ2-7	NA	TGTGCCAGCAGTGCGCCGACAGGGGGCAAATACGAGCAGTACTTC	CASSAPTGGKYEQYF
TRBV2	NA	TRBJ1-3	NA	TGTGCCAGCAGATCTGGAAACACCATATATTTT	CASRSGNTIYF
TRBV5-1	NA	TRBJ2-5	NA	TGCGCCAGCAGCGGAAGGCTAGCTGGGGGGCTAGAGCGGACCCAGTACTTC	CASSGRLAGGLERTQYF
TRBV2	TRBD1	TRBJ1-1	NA	TGTGCCAGAGGACAGGGGGCGAACACTGAAGCTTTCTTT	CARGQGANTEAFF
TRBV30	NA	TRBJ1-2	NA	TGTGCCTGGCACGGTCAGGGACGGGTCTATGGCTACACCTTC	CAWHGQGRVYGYTF
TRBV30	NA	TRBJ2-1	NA	TGTGCCTCAACCCGGGGGTGGGCCAATGAGCAGTTCTTC	CASTRGWANEQFF
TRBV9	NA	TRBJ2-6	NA	TGTGCCAGCAGCGCGACCTCCACAGGGTCTGGGGCCAACGTCCTGACTTTC	CASSATSTGSGANVLTF
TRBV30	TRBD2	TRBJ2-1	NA	TGTGCCTGGATGCGGGGGGGGCTAGGAGAGCAGTTCTTC	CAWMRGGLGEQFF
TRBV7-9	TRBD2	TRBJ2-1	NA	TGTGCCAGCAGCTTAGTAGCGGGAGTGGCGAGTGAGCAGTTCTTC	CASSLVAGVASEQFF
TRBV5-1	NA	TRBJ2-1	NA	TGCGCCAGCAGCTTCCAGGGGAATGAGCAGTTCTTC	CASSFQGNEQFF
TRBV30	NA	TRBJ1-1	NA	TGTGCCTGGTCCGGCAGGCCGAACACTGAAGCTTTCTTT	CAWSGRPNTEAFF